This T cell receptor beta chain comes out of a study of blood T cell repertoires in COVID-19. At the level of the study: Specimens from acute and convalescent COVID-19 originated in the United States, Italy and Spain. PBMCs, B-cell-depleted T cells, or T cells were the source of the cDNA or gDNA that made up the material.

This clone was seen just once. Individuals aged about 18 to 89 years were recruited from 24 US areas. Cohort placement rested on clinical history that participants reported themselves. Only in-frame clones appear in the TCRdb table, and some are missing; sequencing was by immunoSEQ multiplex PCR. The sample has about 430,000 clones, approximately 92% seen once. This TCR was sampled from a man in his thirties or forties who had recovered from COVID-19. The sample taken for sequencing was PBMCs or T cells enriched from blood (not recorded which).

The CDR3 loop is CASSSTATNYGYTF. Here the CDR3 DNA reads TGTGCCAGCAGCTCGACAGCCACTAACTATGGCTACACCTTC. The gene calls are TRBV7-9 and TRBJ1-2; D is perhaps TRBD1 (5 bases). Germline V gene sequence: CDR1 SEHNR, CDR2 FQNEAQ (reference sequence). This CDR3 is 14 amino acids long. V was shortened by 4 bases and J by 0 bases, with 9 bases between the two germline ends.